Listed below are T cell receptor beta chains from one sample, sequenced in a study of identical twins' blood T cells. MiXCR, applied by TCRdb to the 5' RACE reads, yields one record per CDR3 protein. The sample carries around 380,000 distinct CDR3 sequences, under 30% recorded once. Sequencing was carried out using PBMCs. These receptors originate from a woman aged 18 to 50 in good health. Each CDR3 is given with its conserved first and last residue. A D gene is named only where the DNA matches it firmly. Clone size, where shown, is once, few, many, or a class for clones that have expanded.

>many|TRBJ1-1|TRBV5-5|NA
CASSPDPNTEAFF
TGTGCCAGCAGCCCTGATCCGAACACTGAAGCTTTCTTT
>NA|TRBJ2-7|TRBV20-1|TRBD2
CSADPTSASYEQYF
TGCAGTGCCGATCCAACTAGCGCATCCTACGAGCAGTACTTC
>once|TRBJ2-2|TRBV4-3|NA
CASSQDSQSPGELFF
TGCGCCAGCAGCCAAGATTCTCAGTCCCCCGGGGAGCTGTTTTTT
>NA|TRBJ2-3|TRBV6-5|NA
CASSYLVEVDTQYF
TGTGCCAGCAGTTACCTAGTAGAGGTAGATACGCAGTATTTT
>NA|TRBJ1-5|TRBV20-1|NA
CSAAGELTQPQHF
TGCAGTGCGGCTGGGGAACTTACACAGCCCCAGCATTTT
>many|TRBJ2-2|TRBV11-3|NA
CASSPHYPNTGELFF
TGTGCCAGCAGCCCTCATTATCCGAACACCGGGGAGCTGTTTTTT
>NA|TRBJ1-5|TRBV20-1|NA
CSAPPQGNYSNQPQHF
TGCAGTGCCCCCCCCCAGGGGAACTATAGCAATCAGCCCCAGCATTTT
>NA|TRBJ2-4|TRBV20-1|NA
CSASRSIYSKNIQYF
TGCAGTGCTAGTAGGAGCATCTATTCCAAAAACATTCAGTACTTC
>few|TRBJ1-2|TRBV20-1|NA
CSASTTNYGYTF
TGCAGTGCTAGTACCACGAACTATGGCTACACCTTC
>few|TRBJ1-3|TRBV7-9|NA
CASSLEFGNTIYF
TGTGCCAGCAGCTTAGAGTTTGGAAACACCATATATTTT
>NA|TRBJ2-3|TRBV20-1|NA
CSATGGSDTQYF
TGCAGTGCTACCGGGGGTTCAGATACGCAGTATTTT
>NA|TRBJ2-1|TRBV7-9|NA
CASSLWDEQFF
TGTGCCAGCAGCCTTTGGGATGAGCAGTTCTTC
>NA|TRBJ1-1|TRBV29-1|NA
CSVERGVAFF
TGCAGCGTTGAGAGGGGAGTAGCTTTCTTT
>NA|TRBJ2-2|TRBV29-1|NA
CSVVDRMNTGEPFF
TGCAGCGTTGTGGACAGAATGAACACCGGGGAGCCGTTTTTT
>few|TRBJ1-6|TRBV28|NA
CASSFPGASSPLHF
TGTGCCAGCAGTTTTCCCGGTGCTAGTTCACCCCTCCACTTT
>NA|TRBJ1-2|TRBV6-5|TRBD1
CASNDAGQGILVGDGYTF
TGTGCCAGCAACGACGCGGGACAGGGGATATTAGTTGGGGATGGCTACACCTTC
>NA|TRBJ2-1|TRBV13|NA
CASSLNPTPRTFEQFF
TGTGCCAGCAGCTTAAACCCCACACCCCGGACCTTTGAGCAGTTCTTC
>NA|TRBJ1-1|TRBV5-1|NA
CTSSLEAFFGYFSGESGNTEAFF
TGCACCAGCAGCTTGGAGGCGTTCTTCGGCTATTTCTCCGGTGAATCAGGAAACACTGAAGCTTTCTTT
>once|TRBJ1-1|TRBV2|NA
CASWGAEAFF
TGTGCCAGTTGGGGGGCGGAAGCTTTCTTC
>few|TRBJ1-1|TRBV27|TRBD1
CASSLRTGRTEAFF
TGTGCCAGCAGTTTAAGGACAGGGAGGACTGAAGCTTTCTTT
>few|TRBJ1-5|TRBV12-3/TRBV12-4|NA
CASSFGVGQPQHF
TGTGCCAGCAGTTTTGGGGTAGGTCAGCCCCAGCATTTT
>NA|TRBJ1-3|TRBV19|NA
CATRDQQISGNTIYF
TGTGCCACCCGGGACCAGCAAATCTCTGGAAACACCATATATTTT
>once|TRBJ1-5|TRBV19|NA
CASSIGPGKNQPQHF
TGTGCCAGTAGTATTGGCCCGGGGAAGAATCAGCCCCAGCATTTT
>NA|TRBJ1-2|TRBV29-1|NA
CSAFGATGSFYGYTF
TGCAGCGCTTTCGGTGCGACGGGCTCCTTTTATGGCTACACCTTC
>NA|TRBJ2-7|TRBV7-9|TRBD1
CASSLPGQNYEQYF
TGTGCCAGCAGCTTACCGGGACAGAACTACGAGCAGTACTTC
>NA|TRBJ1-2|TRBV20-1|NA
CSAPGWDGYTF
TGCAGTGCCCCGGGGTGGGATGGCTACACCTTC
>NA|TRBJ1-5|TRBV4-1|NA
CASSSSGVTNQPQHF
TGCGCCAGCAGCTCGTCAGGGGTGACGAATCAGCCCCAGCATTTT
>few|TRBJ1-4|TRBV12-3/TRBV12-4|TRBD1
CASILGQGSEKLFF
TGTGCCAGCATCCTGGGACAGGGGAGCGAAAAACTGTTTTTT
>NA|TRBJ1-2|TRBV3-1|NA
CASSGLNRRNYGYTF
TGTGCCAGCAGCGGCCTTAATCGGAGAAACTATGGCTACACCTTC
>few|TRBJ1-1|TRBV25-1|TRBD1
CASSEGTAKNTEAFF
TGTGCCAGCAGTGAAGGGACAGCCAAGAACACTGAAGCTTTCTTT
>few|TRBJ1-2|TRBV29-1|TRBD1
CSVTGTGVYGYTF
TGCAGCGTAACCGGGACAGGGGTCTATGGCTACACCTTC
>NA|TRBJ1-2|TRBV28|NA
CAGRQYRVSGYTF
TGTGCCGGCAGGCAGTACAGGGTCAGTGGCTACACCTTC
>NA|TRBJ1-2|TRBV9|NA
CASSAESRGDGYTF
TGTGCCAGCAGCGCAGAGTCTCGAGGGGATGGCTACACCTTC
>once|TRBJ2-1|TRBV5-5|NA
CASSRLPSYNEQFF
TGTGCCAGTTCAAGGCTCCCGTCGTACAATGAGCAGTTCTTC
>NA|TRBJ1-5|TRBV7-9|NA
CASSASGAPDQPQHF
TGTGCCAGCAGCGCCAGTGGGGCCCCAGATCAGCCCCAGCATTTT
>NA|TRBJ2-1|TRBV6-4|NA
CASSDSSSHREQFF
TGTGCCAGCAGTGACTCGAGTTCCCACCGTGAGCAGTTCTTC
>NA|TRBJ2-2|TRBV29-1|NA
CSVGRTSGELFF
TGCAGCGTTGGAAGGACTTCCGGGGAGCTGTTTTTT
>NA|TRBJ2-1|TRBV7-3|NA
CASSLGQVTYNEQFF
TGTGCCAGCAGCTTAGGGCAGGTGACCTACAATGAGCAGTTCTTC
>NA|TRBJ1-1|TRBV7-8|NA
CASSPEGANTEAFF
TGTGCCAGCAGCCCAGAAGGGGCTAACACTGAAGCTTTCTTT
>NA|TRBJ1-4|TRBV6-1|NA
CASRPQLSGTRTNEKLFF
TGTGCCAGCAGGCCCCAACTCTCCGGGACAAGGACTAATGAAAAACTGTTTTTT
>once|TRBJ2-7|TRBV20-1|NA
CSASPTLSEQYF
TGCAGTGCCTCACCTACTTTAAGCGAGCAGTACTTC
>NA|TRBJ1-1|TRBV2|NA
CATLEEINTEAFF
TGTGCCACCTTGGAGGAAATTAACACTGAAGCTTTCTTT
>few|TRBJ2-1|TRBV2|TRBD2
CASRASGGSYNEQFF
TGTGCCAGCAGAGCAAGCGGGGGCTCCTACAATGAGCAGTTCTTC
>few|TRBJ1-1|TRBV18|NA
CASSPAGIHTNTEAFF
TGTGCCAGCTCACCAGCAGGAATTCACACGAACACTGAAGCTTTCTTT
>NA|TRBJ1-1|TRBV2|NA
CASNQGLGSEAFF
TGTGCCAGCAATCAGGGGTTGGGGTCTGAAGCTTTCTTT
>NA|TRBJ2-4|TRBV5-1|NA
CASRFEGADIQYF
TGCGCCAGCAGGTTCGAGGGAGCCGACATTCAGTACTTC
>once|TRBJ2-7|TRBV20-1|NA
CSAGGLHSYEQYF
TGCAGCGCAGGGGGACTCCACTCCTACGAGCAGTACTTC
>few|TRBJ1-2|TRBV4-3|NA
CASSQPGQTLYGYTF
TGCGCCAGCAGCCAACCGGGACAAACCCTCTATGGCTACACCTTC
>few|TRBJ2-3|TRBV2|TRBD2
CASNRLAGSSTTDTQYF
TGTGCCAGCAATCGTCTAGCGGGATCCTCTACCACAGATACGCAGTATTTT
>NA|TRBJ1-1|TRBV27|NA
CASSSLSGRLNTEAFF
TGTGCCAGCAGCTCCCTGAGCGGACGGCTGAACACTGAAGCTTTCTTT
>NA|TRBJ1-4|TRBV25-1|NA
CASSPSGFNEKLFF
TGTGCCAGCAGTCCTTCAGGATTTAATGAAAAACTGTTTTTT
>once|TRBJ1-6|TRBV20-1|NA
CSASPGGRDSPLHF
TGCAGTGCTAGCCCCGGCGGGAGGGATTCACCCCTCCACTTT
>many|TRBJ1-4|TRBV7-8|TRBD1
CASSSNRGHNEKLFF
TGTGCCAGCAGCTCAAACAGGGGTCATAATGAAAAACTGTTTTTT
>NA|TRBJ1-1|TRBV4-3|NA
CASSPVGAPEAFF
TGCGCCAGCAGTCCTGTAGGGGCACCTGAAGCTTTCTTT
>few|TRBJ1-5|TRBV20-1|NA
CSARGGAGPQHF
TGCAGTGCTAGAGGGGGGGCCGGGCCCCAGCATTTT
>NA|TRBJ2-1|TRBV29-1|NA
CSYTGWDNEQFF
TGCAGCTACACAGGGTGGGACAATGAGCAGTTCTTC
>NA|TRBJ2-1|TRBV6-5|TRBD2
CASSSGLAGTQFF
TGTGCCAGCAGCTCGGGACTAGCGGGAACCCAGTTCTTC
>NA|TRBJ2-3|TRBV18|NA
CASSPSTAGDTQYF
TGTGCCAGCTCACCATCGACTGCGGGAGATACGCAGTATTTT
>few|TRBJ2-2|TRBV20-1|NA
CGQTLADTGELFF
TGCGGACAGACTTTAGCGGACACCGGGGAGCTGTTTTTT
>NA|TRBJ2-7|TRBV20-1|NA
CSAMNGTYEQYF
TGCAGTGCTATGAACGGTACCTACGAGCAGTACTTC